This T cell receptor beta chain came from a study of PD-L1 blockade in urothelial cancer. Regarding the study as a whole: Expansion of tumor-associated blood clones at 3 weeks was greater in durable-benefit patients.

Regarding time point: peripheral blood 6 weeks after treatment start. As concerns this clone: Its antigen is still unknown.

Templates that were synthetic TCR analogs were spiked into each PCR. Sequencing was performed with immunoSEQ multiplex PCR; in TCRdb, only in-frame clones are kept and a portion is missing. The sample carries about 51,000 clones, 88% recorded once. The CDR3 runs to 14 residues. Germline CDR1 MNHNS, CDR2 SASEGT. Trimming removed 1 base from V and 9 bases from J; junction bases left unmatched: 4. The chain joins TRBV6-1 to TRBJ2-2; TRBD2 matches 8 bases. The specimen comprised PBMCs, sampled around atezolizumab (anti-PD-L1) treatment. The clonotype originates from a man in his sixties with urothelial cancer. This chain's CDR3 is CASSEGTSRRELFF. The CDR3 coding sequence is TGTGCCAGCAGTGAAGGGACTAGCCGTCGGGAGCTGTTTTTT.